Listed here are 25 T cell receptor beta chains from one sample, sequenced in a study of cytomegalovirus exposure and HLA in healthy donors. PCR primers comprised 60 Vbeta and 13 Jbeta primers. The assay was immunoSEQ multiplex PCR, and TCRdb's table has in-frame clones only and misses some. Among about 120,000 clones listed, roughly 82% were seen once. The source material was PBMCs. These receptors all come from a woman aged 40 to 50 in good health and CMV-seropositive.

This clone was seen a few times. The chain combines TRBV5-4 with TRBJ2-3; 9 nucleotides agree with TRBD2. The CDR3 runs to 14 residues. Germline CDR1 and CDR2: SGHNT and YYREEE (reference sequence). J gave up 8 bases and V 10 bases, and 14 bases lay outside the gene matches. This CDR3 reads CAAQSAGGIGTQYF. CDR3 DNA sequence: TGTGCCGCCCAATCGGCGGGAGGGATTGGTACGCAGTATTTT.

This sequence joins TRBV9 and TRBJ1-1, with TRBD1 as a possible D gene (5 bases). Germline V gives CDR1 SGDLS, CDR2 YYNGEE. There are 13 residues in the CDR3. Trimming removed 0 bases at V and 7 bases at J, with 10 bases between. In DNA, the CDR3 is TGTGCCAGCAGCGTAGCTACCGGGGGTGAAGCTTTCTTT. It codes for CASSVATGGEAFF. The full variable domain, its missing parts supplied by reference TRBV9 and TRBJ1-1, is DSGVTQTPKHLITATGQRVTLRCSPRSGDLSVYWYQQSLDQGLQFLIQYYNGEERAKGNILERFSAQQFPDLHSELNLSSLELGDSALYFCASSVATGGEAFFGQGTRLTVV.

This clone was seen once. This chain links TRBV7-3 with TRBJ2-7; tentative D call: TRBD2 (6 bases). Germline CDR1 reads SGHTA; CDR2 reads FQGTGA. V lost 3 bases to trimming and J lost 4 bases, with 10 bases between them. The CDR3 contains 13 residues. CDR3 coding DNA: TGTGCCAGCAGCTTGTCTAGCGAATACGAGCAGTACTTC. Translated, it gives CASSLSSEYEQYF. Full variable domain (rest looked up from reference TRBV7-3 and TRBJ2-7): GAGVSQTPSNKVTEKGKYVELRCDPISGHTALYWYRQSLGQGPEFLIYFQGTGAADDSGLPNDRFFAVRPEGSVSTLKIQRTERGDSAVYLCASSLSSEYEQYFGPGTRLTVT.

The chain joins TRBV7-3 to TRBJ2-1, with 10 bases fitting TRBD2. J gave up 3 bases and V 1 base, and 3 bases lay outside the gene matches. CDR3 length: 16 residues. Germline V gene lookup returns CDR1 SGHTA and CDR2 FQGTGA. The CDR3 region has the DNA TGTGCCAGCAGCTTAAAATGGACTAGCGGCTACAATGAGCAGTTCTTC. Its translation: CASSLKWTSGYNEQFF.

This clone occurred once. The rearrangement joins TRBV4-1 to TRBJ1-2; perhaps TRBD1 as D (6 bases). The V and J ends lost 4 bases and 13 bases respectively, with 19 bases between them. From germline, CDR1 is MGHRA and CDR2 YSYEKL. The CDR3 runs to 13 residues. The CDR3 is CASSRNTGPQATF. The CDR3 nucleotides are TGCGCCAGCAGCCGAAACACAGGGCCCCAAGCCACCTTC.

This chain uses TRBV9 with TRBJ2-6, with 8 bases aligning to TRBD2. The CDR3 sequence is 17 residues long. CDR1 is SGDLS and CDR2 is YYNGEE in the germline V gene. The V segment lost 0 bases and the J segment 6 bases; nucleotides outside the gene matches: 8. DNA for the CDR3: TGTGCCAGCAGCGTAGTCCCCGCGGGGGGACAGGCCAACGTCCTGACTTTC. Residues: CASSVVPAGGQANVLTF. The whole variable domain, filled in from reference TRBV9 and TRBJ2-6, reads DSGVTQTPKHLITATGQRVTLRCSPRSGDLSVYWYQQSLDQGLQFLIQYYNGEERAKGNILERFSAQQFPDLHSELNLSSLELGDSALYFCASSVVPAGGQANVLTFGAGSRLTVL.

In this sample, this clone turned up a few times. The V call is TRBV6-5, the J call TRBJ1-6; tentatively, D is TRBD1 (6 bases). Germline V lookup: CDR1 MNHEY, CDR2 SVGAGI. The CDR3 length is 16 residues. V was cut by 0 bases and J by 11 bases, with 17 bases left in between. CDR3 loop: CASSYSRGSGGTPLHF. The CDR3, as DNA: TGTGCCAGCAGTTACTCGAGGGGGTCGGGTGGGACACCCCTCCACTTT.

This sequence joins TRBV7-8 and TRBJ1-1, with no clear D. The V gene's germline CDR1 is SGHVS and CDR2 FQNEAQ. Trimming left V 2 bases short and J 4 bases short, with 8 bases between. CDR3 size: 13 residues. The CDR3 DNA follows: TGTGCCAGCAGCTTACAAACGGGCACTGAAGCTTTCTTT. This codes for CASSLQTGTEAFF.

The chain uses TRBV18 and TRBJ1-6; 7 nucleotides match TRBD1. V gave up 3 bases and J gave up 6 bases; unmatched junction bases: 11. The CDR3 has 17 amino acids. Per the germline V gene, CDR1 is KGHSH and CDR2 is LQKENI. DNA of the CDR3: TGTGCCAGCTCACCCCGCGGAAGGGGGCAAAGTAATTCACCCCTCCACTTT. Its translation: CASSPRGRGQSNSPLHF.

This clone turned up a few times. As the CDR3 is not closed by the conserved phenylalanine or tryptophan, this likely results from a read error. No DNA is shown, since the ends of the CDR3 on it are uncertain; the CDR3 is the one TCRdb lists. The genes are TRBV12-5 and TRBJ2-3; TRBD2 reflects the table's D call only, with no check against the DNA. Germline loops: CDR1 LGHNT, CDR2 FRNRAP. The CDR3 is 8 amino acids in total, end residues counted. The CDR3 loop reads CASAPVRG.

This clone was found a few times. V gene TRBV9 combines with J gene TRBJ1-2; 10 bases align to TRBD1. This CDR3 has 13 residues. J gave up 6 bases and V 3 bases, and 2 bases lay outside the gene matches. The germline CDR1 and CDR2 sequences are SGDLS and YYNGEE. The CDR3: CASSAGTGDGYTF. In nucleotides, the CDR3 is TGTGCCAGCAGCGCGGGGACAGGGGATGGCTACACCTTC.

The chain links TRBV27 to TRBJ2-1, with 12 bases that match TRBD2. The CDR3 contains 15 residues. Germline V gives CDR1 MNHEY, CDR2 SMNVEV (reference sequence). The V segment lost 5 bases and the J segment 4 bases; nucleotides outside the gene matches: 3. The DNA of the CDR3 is TGTGCCAGCAGTCCGGGGACTAGCGGGTACAATGAGCAGTTCTTC. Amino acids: CASSPGTSGYNEQFF.

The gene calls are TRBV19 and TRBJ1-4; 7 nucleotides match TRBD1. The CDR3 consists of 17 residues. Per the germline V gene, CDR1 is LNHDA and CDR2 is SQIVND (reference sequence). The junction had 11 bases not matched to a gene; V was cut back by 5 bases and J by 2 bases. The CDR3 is CASSPHSQGRTNEKLFF. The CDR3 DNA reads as TGTGCCAGTAGTCCGCACTCACAGGGGAGGACTAATGAAAAACTGTTTTTT.

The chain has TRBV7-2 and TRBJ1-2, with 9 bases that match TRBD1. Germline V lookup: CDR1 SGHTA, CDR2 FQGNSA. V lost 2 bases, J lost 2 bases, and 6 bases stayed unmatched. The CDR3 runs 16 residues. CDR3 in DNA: TGTGCCAGCAGCTTAACTATTGGACAGGGGAACTATGGCTACACCTTC. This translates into CASSLTIGQGNYGYTF.

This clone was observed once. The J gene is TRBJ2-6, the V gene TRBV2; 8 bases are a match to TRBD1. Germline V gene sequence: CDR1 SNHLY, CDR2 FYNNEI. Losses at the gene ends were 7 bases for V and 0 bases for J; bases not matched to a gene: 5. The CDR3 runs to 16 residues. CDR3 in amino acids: CASKQGALSGANVLTF. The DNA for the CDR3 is TGTGCCAGCAAGCAGGGGGCACTCTCTGGGGCCAACGTCCTGACTTTC.

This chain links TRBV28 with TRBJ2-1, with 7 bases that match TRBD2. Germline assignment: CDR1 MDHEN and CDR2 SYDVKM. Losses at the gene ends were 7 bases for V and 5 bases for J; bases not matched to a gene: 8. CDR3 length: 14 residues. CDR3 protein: CASIPAGTHNEQFF. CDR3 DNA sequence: TGTGCCAGCATCCCAGCGGGAACCCACAATGAGCAGTTCTTC.

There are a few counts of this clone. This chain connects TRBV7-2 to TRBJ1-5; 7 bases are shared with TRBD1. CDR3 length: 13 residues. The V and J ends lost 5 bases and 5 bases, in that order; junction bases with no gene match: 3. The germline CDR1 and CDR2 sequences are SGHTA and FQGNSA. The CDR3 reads CASSPQGDQPQHF. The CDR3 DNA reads TGTGCCAGCAGCCCTCAGGGGGATCAGCCCCAGCATTTT.

The CDR3 region is CASSPWTSTDTQYF. The CDR3 region has the DNA TGTGCCAGCAGTCCTTGGACTAGCACAGATACGCAGTATTTT. The chain carries TRBV27 and TRBJ2-3; the D gene is possibly TRBD2 (5 bases). The CDR3 length is 14 residues. V dropped 5 bases and J dropped 0 bases, with 9 bases sitting between them. CDR1 MNHEY and CDR2 SMNVEV come from the germline V gene (reference sequence).

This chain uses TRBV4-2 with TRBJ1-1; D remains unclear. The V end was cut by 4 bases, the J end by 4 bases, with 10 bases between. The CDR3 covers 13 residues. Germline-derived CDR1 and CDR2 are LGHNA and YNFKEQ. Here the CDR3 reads CASSLSGSTEAFF. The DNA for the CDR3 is TGTGCCAGCAGCCTTTCGGGGAGCACTGAAGCTTTCTTT.

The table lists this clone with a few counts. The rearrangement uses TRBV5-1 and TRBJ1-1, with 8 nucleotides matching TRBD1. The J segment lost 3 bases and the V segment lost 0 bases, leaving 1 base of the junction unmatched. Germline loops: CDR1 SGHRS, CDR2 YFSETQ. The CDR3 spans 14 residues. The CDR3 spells CASSLGTGYTEAFF. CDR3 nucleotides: TGCGCCAGCAGCTTGGGGACAGGGTACACTGAAGCTTTCTTT.

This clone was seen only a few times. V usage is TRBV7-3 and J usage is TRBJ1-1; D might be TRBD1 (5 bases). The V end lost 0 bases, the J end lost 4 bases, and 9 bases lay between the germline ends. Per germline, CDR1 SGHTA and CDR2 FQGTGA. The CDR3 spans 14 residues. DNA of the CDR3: TGTGCCAGCAGCTTAACAGGGGTAGGCACTGAAGCTTTCTTT. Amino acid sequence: CASSLTGVGTEAFF.

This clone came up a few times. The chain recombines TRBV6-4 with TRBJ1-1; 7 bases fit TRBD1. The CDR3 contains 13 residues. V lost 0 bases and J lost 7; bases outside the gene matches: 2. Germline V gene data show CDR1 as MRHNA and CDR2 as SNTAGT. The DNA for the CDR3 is TGTGCCAGCAGTGACTCGCCAGGGGGTGAAGCTTTCTTT. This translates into CASSDSPGGEAFF.

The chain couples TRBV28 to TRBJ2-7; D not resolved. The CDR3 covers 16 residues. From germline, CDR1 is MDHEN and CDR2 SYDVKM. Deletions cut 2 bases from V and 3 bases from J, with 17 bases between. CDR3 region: CASSLIPQTLIYEQYF. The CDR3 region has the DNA TGTGCCAGCAGTTTAATCCCACAGACGCTGATCTACGAGCAGTACTTC.

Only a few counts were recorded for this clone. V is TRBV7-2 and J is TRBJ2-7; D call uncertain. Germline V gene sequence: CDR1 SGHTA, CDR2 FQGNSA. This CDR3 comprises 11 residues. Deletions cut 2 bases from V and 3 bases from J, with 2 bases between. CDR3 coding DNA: TGTGCCAGCAGCTTACTCTACGAGCAGTACTTC. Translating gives CASSLLYEQYF. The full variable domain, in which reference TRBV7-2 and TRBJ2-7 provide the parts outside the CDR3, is GAGVSQSPSNKVTEKGKDVELRCDPISGHTALYWYRQSLGQGLEFLIYFQGNSAPDKSGLPSDRFSAERTGGSVSTLTIQRTQQEDSAVYLCASSLLYEQYFGPGTRLTVT.

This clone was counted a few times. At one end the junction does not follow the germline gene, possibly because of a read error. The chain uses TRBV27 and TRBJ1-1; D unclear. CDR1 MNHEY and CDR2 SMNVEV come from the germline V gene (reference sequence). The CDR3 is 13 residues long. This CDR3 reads CASSLGGQLRLAF. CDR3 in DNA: TGTGCCAGCAGTTTAGGAGGCCAGTTGAGGCTCGCTTTT.